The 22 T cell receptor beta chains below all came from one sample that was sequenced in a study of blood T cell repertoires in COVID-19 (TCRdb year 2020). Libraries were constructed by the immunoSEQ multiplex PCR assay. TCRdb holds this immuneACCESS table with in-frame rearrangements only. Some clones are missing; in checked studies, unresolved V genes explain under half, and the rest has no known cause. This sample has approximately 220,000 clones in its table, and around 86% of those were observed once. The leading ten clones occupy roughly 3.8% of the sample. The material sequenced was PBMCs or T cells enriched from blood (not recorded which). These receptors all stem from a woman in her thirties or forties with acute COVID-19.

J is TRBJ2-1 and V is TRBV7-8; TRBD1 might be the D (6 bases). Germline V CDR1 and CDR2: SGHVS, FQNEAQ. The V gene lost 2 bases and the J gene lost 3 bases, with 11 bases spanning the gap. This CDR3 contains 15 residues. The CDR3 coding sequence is TGTGCCAGCAGCTTATCACAGGGCCTCTACAATGAGCAGTTCTTC. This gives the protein CASSLSQGLYNEQFF.

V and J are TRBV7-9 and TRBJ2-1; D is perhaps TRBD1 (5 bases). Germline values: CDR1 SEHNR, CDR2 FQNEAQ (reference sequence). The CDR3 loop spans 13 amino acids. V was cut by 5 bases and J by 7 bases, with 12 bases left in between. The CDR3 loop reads CASSPRVKNEQFF. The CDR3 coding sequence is TGTGCCAGCAGCCCCAGGGTTAAAAATGAGCAGTTCTTC.

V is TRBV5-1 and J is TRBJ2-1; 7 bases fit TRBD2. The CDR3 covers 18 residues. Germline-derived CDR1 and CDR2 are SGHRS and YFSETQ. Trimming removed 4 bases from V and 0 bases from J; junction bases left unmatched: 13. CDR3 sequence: CASSTLLASTSSYNEQFF. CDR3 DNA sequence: TGCGCCAGCAGCACCTTACTAGCGAGTACCTCCTCCTACAATGAGCAGTTCTTC.

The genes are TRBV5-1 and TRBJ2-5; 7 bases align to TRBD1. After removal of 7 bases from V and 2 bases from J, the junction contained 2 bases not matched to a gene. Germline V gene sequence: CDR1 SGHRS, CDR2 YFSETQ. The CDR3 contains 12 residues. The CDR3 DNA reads TGCGCCAGCTGGGGACAGCAAGAGACCCAGTACTTC. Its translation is CASWGQQETQYF.

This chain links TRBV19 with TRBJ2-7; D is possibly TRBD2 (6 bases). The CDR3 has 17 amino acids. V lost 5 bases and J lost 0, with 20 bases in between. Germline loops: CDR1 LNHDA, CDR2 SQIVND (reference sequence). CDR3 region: CASSSRLDPTYSYEQYF. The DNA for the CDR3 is TGTGCCAGTAGTTCGCGACTAGACCCTACTTACTCCTACGAGCAGTACTTC. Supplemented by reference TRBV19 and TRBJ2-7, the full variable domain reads DGGITQSPKYLFRKEGQNVTLSCEQNLNHDAMYWYRQDPGQGLRLIYYSQIVNDFQKGDIAEGYSVSREKKESFPLTVTSAQKNPTAFYLCASSSRLDPTYSYEQYFGPGTRLTVT.

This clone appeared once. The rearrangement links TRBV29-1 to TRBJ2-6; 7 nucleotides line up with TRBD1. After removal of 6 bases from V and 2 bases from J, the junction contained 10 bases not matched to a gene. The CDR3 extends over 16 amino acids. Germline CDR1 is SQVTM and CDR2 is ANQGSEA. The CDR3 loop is CSVGDSPQAGANVLTF. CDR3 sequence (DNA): TGCAGCGTGGGGGACAGCCCTCAGGCTGGGGCCAACGTCCTGACTTTC.

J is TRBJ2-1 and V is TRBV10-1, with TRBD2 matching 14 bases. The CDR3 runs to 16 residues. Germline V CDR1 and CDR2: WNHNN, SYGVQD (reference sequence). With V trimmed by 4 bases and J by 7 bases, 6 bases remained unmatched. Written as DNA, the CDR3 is TGCGCCAGCAGTGCGGGACTAGCGGGAGTGGATAATGAGCAGTTCTTC. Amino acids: CASSAGLAGVDNEQFF.

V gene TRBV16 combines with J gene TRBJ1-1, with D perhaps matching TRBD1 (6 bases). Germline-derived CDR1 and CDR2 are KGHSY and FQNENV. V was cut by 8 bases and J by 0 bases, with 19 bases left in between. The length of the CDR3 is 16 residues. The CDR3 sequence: CASCGQGRGMNTEAFF. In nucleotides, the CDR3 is TGTGCCAGCTGTGGGCAGGGCAGGGGTATGAACACTGAAGCTTTCTTT.

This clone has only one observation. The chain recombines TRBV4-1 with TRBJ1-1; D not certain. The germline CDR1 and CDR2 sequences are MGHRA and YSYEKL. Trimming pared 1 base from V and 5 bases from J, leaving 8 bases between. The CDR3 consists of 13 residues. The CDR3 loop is CASSQAVTTEAFF. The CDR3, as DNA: TGCGCCAGCAGCCAAGCGGTAACGACTGAAGCTTTCTTT.

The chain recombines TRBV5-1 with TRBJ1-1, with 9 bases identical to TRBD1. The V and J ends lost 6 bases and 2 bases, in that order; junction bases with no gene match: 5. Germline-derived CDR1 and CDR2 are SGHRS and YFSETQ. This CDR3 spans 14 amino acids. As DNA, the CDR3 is TGCGCCAGCAATCCGGGACAGGGTAACACTGAAGCTTTCTTT. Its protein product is CASNPGQGNTEAFF. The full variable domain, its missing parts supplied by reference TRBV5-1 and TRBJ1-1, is KAGVTQTPRYLIKTRGQQVTLSCSPISGHRSVSWYQQTPGQGLQFLFEYFSETQRNKGNFPGRFSGRQFSNSRSEMNVSTLELGDSALYLCASNPGQGNTEAFFGQGTRLTVV.

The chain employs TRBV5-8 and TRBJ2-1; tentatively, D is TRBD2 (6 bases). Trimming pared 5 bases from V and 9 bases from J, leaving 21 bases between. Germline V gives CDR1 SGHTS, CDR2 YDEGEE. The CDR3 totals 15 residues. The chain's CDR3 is CASSLLALWSGEQFF. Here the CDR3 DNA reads TGTGCCAGCAGTCTCCTAGCGTTATGGTCGGGTGAGCAGTTCTTC.

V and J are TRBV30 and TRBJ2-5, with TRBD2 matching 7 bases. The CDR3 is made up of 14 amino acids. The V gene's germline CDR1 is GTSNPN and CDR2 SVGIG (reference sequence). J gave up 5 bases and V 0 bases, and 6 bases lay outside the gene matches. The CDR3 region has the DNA TGTGCCTGGAGTGTACCGGGGGGTGGCGAGACCCAGTACTTC. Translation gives CAWSVPGGGETQYF.

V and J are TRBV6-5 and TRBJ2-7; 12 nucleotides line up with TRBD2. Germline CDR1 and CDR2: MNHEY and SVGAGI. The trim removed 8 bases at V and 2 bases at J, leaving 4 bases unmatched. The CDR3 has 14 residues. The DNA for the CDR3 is TGTGCCAGCTGCCTAGCGGGAGGGCCCTACGAGCAGTACTTC. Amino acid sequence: CASCLAGGPYEQYF.

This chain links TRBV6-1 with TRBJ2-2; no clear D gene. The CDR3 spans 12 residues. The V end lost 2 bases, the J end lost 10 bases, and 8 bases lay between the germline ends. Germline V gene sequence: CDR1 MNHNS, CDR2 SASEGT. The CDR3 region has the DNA TGTGCCAGCAGTGAATGGCAGAAGGAGCTGTTTTTT. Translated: CASSEWQKELFF.

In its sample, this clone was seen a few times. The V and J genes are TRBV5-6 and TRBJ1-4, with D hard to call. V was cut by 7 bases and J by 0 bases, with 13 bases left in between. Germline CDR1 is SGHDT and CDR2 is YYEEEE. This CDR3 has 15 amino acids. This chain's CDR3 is CASGGVGTTNEKLFF. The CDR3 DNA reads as TGTGCCAGCGGAGGCGTAGGGACAACTAATGAAAAACTGTTTTTT.

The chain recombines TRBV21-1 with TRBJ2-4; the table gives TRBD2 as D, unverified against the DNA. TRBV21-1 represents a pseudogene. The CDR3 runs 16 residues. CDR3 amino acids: CASSKEGRSTKNIQYF. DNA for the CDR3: TGTGCCAGCAGCAAAGAAGGGAGGTCGACCAAAAACATTCAGTACTTC.

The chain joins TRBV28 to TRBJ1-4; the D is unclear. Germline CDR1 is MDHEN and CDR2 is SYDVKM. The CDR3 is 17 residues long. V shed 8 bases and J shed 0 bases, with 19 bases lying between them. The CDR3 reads CASGRDSREATNEKLFF. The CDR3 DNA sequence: TGTGCCAGCGGTCGTGACTCTCGGGAGGCAACTAATGAAAAACTGTTTTTT.

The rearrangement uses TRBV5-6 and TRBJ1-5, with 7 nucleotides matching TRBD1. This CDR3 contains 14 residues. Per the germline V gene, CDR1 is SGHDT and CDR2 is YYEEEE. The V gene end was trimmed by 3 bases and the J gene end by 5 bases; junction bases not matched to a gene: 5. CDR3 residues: CASSSWDSHQPQHF. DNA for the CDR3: TGTGCCAGCAGCTCCTGGGACAGCCATCAGCCCCAGCATTTT. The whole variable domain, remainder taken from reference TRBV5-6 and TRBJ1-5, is DAGVTQSPTHLIKTRGQQVTLRCSPKSGHDTVSWYQQALGQGPQFIFQYYEEEERQRGNFPDRFSGHQFPNYSSELNVNALLLGDSALYLCASSSWDSHQPQHFGDGTRLSIL.

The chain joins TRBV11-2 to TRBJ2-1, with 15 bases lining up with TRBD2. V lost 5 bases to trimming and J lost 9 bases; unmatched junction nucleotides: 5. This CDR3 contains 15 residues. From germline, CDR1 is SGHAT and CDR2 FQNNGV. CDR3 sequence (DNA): TGTGCCAGCAGCCGAGGGACTAGCGGGAGGCCTGAGCAGTTCTTC. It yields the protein CASSRGTSGRPEQFF. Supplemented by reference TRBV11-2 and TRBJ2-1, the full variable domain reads EAGVAQSPRYKIIEKRQSVAFWCNPISGHATLYWYQQILGQGPKLLIQFQNNGVVDDSQLPKDRFSAERLKGVDSTLKIQPAKLEDSAVYLCASSRGTSGRPEQFFGPGTRLTVL.

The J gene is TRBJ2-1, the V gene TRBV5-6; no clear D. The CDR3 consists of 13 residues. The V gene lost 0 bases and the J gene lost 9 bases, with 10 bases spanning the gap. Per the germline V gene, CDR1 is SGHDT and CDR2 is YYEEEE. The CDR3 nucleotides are TGTGCCAGCAGCTTGGCCTCCTCGGGTGAGCAGTTCTTC. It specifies CASSLASSGEQFF.

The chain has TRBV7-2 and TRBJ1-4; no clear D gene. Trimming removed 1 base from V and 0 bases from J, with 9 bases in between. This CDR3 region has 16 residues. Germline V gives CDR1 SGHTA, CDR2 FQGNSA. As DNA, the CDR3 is TGTGCCAGCAGCTTAGTACAGAGTGCAACTAATGAAAAACTGTTTTTT. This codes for CASSLVQSATNEKLFF.

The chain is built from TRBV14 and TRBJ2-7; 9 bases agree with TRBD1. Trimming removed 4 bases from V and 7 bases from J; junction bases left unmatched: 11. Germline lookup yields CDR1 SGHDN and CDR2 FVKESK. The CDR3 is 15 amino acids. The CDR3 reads CASSRAGTGPREQYF. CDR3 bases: TGTGCCAGCAGCCGAGCCGGGACAGGGCCGAGGGAGCAGTACTTC.